This T cell receptor beta chain appears in the sequencing data of a study of cytomegalovirus exposure and HLA in healthy donors. Study at large: Among the roughly 400 donors who were genotyped, approximately 76% fell in the genetic ancestry cluster that is associated with self-reported Caucasian donors.

Notes on the study in general: V- and J-gene trimming in TCR beta was tied to a missense DCLRE1C variant by an analysis performed later.

PCR employed 60 Vbeta and 13 Jbeta primers. Data came from immunoSEQ multiplex PCR; TCRdb stores just in-frame clones and leaves some out. The sample comprises around 200,000 clones, less than 80% of which are singletons, and around 0.2% rests with the top ten. On this clone itself: Its antigen is currently unknown.

The CDR3 consists of 16 residues. Germline V lookup: CDR1 MGHDK, CDR2 SYGVNS. Trimming cost V 5 bases and J 5 bases; bases outside gene matches: 13. V gene TRBV25-1 combines with J gene TRBJ2-3, with 7 bases lining up with TRBD2. Sequenced input: PBMCs. This receptor was obtained from a girl aged 2 to 9 in good health and CMV-seronegative. The CDR3 nucleotides are TGTGCCAGCAGTCCCCAAGGGGCGGGAGTGGTAGATACGCAGTATTTT. Translated: CASSPQGAGVVDTQYF.